Listed below are T cell receptor beta chains from one sample, sequenced in a study of Japanese encephalitis immunity and Zika vaccine responses. TCRdb reprocessed the 5' RACE reads via MiXCR and lists one record per CDR3 protein. The sample consists of over 550 distinct CDR3 sequences, about 2.5% of them appearing once. The sequencing used antigen-activated CD4+ T cells from blood, cultured, collected during a Zika inactivated vaccine study. The source of these receptors is an adult woman who received an inactivated Zika virus vaccine. Both conserved end residues are part of each CDR3. D genes are given only for firm matches. Some rows mark clone size as missing; the rest say once, few, many or name a class of expanded clone.

.,TRBV7-2,large,TRBJ2-4,TGTGCCAGCAGCTTCGAGATAGCCAAAAACATTCAGTACTTC,CASSFEIAKNIQYF
.,TRBV18,.,TRBJ1-1,TGTGCCAGCTCCCAAAACGGACAGAACACTGAAGCTTTCTTT,CASSQNGQNTEAFF
.,TRBV2,large,TRBJ2-5,TGTGCCAGCAGTGAAAGGGGGGTGGAGACCCAGTACTTC,CASSERGVETQYF
TRBD1,TRBV5-6,large,TRBJ2-1,TGTGCCAGCAGCCGAACAGGGGGGAATGAGCAGTTCTTC,CASSRTGGNEQFF
.,TRBV6-1,medium-sized,TRBJ2-1,TGTGCCAGCAGTGATGGTCAGGGGACCCACCGGGCCACTGACAATGAGCAGTTCTTC,CASSDGQGTHRATDNEQFF
TRBD1,TRBV5-6,medium-sized,TRBJ1-4,TGTGCCAGCAGCTTACAGGGGCCGGAAAAACTGTTTTTT,CASSLQGPEKLFF
.,TRBV19,medium-sized,TRBJ2-7,TGTGCCAGTAGTCTACAGGTATCCTACGAGCAGTACTTC,CASSLQVSYEQYF
.,TRBV7-2,large,TRBJ1-3,TGTGCCAGCAGCTTAGGGATTAGCTCTGGAAACACCATATATTTT,CASSLGISSGNTIYF
.,TRBV12-3/TRBV12-4,medium-sized,TRBJ2-2,TGTGCCAGCAGTTTATTACGGGGGTTGGACACCGGGGAGCTGTTTTTT,CASSLLRGLDTGELFF
TRBD2,TRBV20-1,large,TRBJ2-3,TGCAGTGCTAGAGACAGCGGGAGACCCATGCATACGCAGTATTTT,CSARDSGRPMHTQYF
.,TRBV3-1,medium-sized,TRBJ1-6,TGTGCCAGCAGCCAATTACCCGGCGGCAATTCACCCCTCCACTTT,CASSQLPGGNSPLHF
.,TRBV5-6,medium-sized,TRBJ2-4,TGTGCCAGCAGCCCGGTCGGCGTAGCCAAAAACATTCAGTACTTC,CASSPVGVAKNIQYF
TRBD1,TRBV24-1,large,TRBJ1-1,TGTGCCACCAGTGATGCCGGGACAGCTGAAGCTTTCTTT,CATSDAGTAEAFF
TRBD2,TRBV30,medium-sized,TRBJ2-7,TGTGCCTGGAGACTAGCGGGTCTCCACGAGCAGTACTTC,CAWRLAGLHEQYF
TRBD1,TRBV5-6,large,TRBJ2-6,TGTGCCAGCAGCGCAGGGGGCACTGGGGCCAACGTCCTGACTTTC,CASSAGGTGANVLTF
TRBD2,TRBV5-5,medium-sized,TRBJ2-1,TGTGCCAGCAGCTTGGTTGGGACTACGAATCACAATGAGCAGTTCTTC,CASSLVGTTNHNEQFF
.,TRBV6-5,large,TRBJ1-2,TGTGCCAGCAGTACCTCGGCAGGGACAAAGGGCTACACCTTC,CASSTSAGTKGYTF
TRBD2,TRBV6-6,medium-sized,TRBJ2-7,TGTGCCAGCAGTTCACGGGACGCCCGGGGTAGCGGGAGATACCCCCCCTACGAGCAGTACTTC,CASSSRDARGSGRYPPYEQYF
.,TRBV5-6,large,TRBJ2-2,TGTGCCAGCAGCATAAACCCCGGGAGCACCGGGGAGCTGTTTTTT,CASSINPGSTGELFF
TRBD2,TRBV28,medium-sized,TRBJ2-1,TGTGCCAGCAGTTTAAGGCTAGCGGAACAACCCTACAATGAGCAGTTCTTC,CASSLRLAEQPYNEQFF
TRBD2,TRBV24-1,medium-sized,TRBJ2-3,TGTGCCACCAGTGATTTGCCTGGCAGAGGGCTAGCGGGGGATGCTTATACGCAGTATTTT,CATSDLPGRGLAGDAYTQYF
TRBD2,TRBV28,many,TRBJ2-3,TGTGCCAGCAGTTTAATGCCCCGGGGGGGGGGCCAGGCAGATACGCAGTATTTT,CASSLMPRGGGQADTQYF
TRBD1,TRBV27,medium-sized,TRBJ1-6,TGTGCCAGCAGTTCTAGACAGGGCTATAATTCACCCCTCCACTTT,CASSSRQGYNSPLHF
TRBD2,TRBV19,many,TRBJ2-1,TGTGCCAGTAAGAGCCGGGACTATAACAATGAGCAGTTCTTC,CASKSRDYNNEQFF
.,TRBV6-6,large,TRBJ2-7,TGTGCCAGCAGCCCTCAAGGCGTAGGGACCTACGAGCAGTACTTC,CASSPQGVGTYEQYF
.,TRBV28,medium-sized,TRBJ1-2,TGTGCCAGCAGTTTCCTAGGGGGGAAGGAGGGCTACACCTTC,CASSFLGGKEGYTF
.,TRBV7-9,large,TRBJ1-1,TGTGCCAGCAGCTTTGCGAGTTGGGAAGCTTTCTTT,CASSFASWEAFF
TRBD2,TRBV3-1,medium-sized,TRBJ2-1,TGTGCCAGCACCCAGCGGGGCCCTACATTCAATGAGCAGTTCTTC,CASTQRGPTFNEQFF
TRBD1,TRBV6-5,many,TRBJ2-7,TGTGCCAGCAGTTACTCGACAGGTCGGCCAGGACAGGGCTACGAGCAGTACTTC,CASSYSTGRPGQGYEQYF
TRBD1,TRBV23-1,many,TRBJ1-6,TGCGCCAGCAGTCAGTCTGACAGGGGGCATCATTCACCCCTCCACTTT,CASSQSDRGHHSPLHF
.,TRBV24-1,medium-sized,TRBJ2-7,TGTGCCACCAGTGACCTCGGGACTCTGTACTTC,CATSDLGTLYF
.,TRBV30,medium-sized,TRBJ1-4,TGTGCCTGCCGGCTAGCACGAGAAAAACTGTTTTTT,CACRLAREKLFF
TRBD2,TRBV10-2,large,TRBJ2-7,TGCGCCAGCAGGGCGCGGGAGGACTCCTACGAGCAGTACTTC,CASRAREDSYEQYF
.,TRBV6-1,medium-sized,TRBJ1-6,TGTGCCAGCAGTCCCTCAATCCCTCCGAGGAATTCACCCCTCCACTTT,CASSPSIPPRNSPLHF
TRBD2,TRBV6-1,many,TRBJ2-7,TGTGCCAGCAGTGAGCGGTTAGCGGGAGAGCAGTACTTC,CASSERLAGEQYF
TRBD2,TRBV5-1,few,TRBJ2-5,TGCGCCAGCAGCCCAGAGGGGTCAGCGGGAGTAGGGGAGACCCAGTACTTC,CASSPEGSAGVGETQYF
.,TRBV5-1,hyperexpanded,TRBJ2-1,TGCGCCAGCAGCTTGGAGAGTCCCCGAAATGAGCAGTTCTTC,CASSLESPRNEQFF
.,TRBV6-1,medium-sized,TRBJ1-1,TGTGCCAGCAGTGAAGCGACCCTACAAGCTTTCTTT,CASSEATLQAFF
TRBD2,TRBV2,many,TRBJ2-1,TGTGCCAGCAACGGAGCGGGAGGGGGATACAATGAGCAGTTCTTC,CASNGAGGGYNEQFF
TRBD1,TRBV12-5,medium-sized,TRBJ1-2,TGTGCTAGTGGACTTCAGACAGGGGGCCCTCCTTATGGCTACACCTTC,CASGLQTGGPPYGYTF
TRBD1,TRBV15,large,TRBJ2-7,TGTGCCACCAGCATAAACAGGGGGTCCTACGAGCAGTACTTC,CATSINRGSYEQYF